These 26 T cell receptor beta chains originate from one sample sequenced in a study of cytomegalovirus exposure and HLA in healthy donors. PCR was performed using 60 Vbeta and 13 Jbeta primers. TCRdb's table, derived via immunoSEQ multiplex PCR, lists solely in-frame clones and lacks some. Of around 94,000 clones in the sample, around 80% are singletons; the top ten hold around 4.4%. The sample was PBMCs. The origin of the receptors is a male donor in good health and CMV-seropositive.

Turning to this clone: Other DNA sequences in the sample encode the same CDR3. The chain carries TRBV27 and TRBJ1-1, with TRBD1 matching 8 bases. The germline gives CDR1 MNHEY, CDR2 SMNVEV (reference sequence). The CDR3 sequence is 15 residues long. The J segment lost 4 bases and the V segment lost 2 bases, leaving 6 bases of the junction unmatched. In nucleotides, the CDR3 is TGTGCCAGCAGTTTACGGGGGACAGGAAGCACTGAAGCTTTCTTT. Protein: CASSLRGTGSTEAFF.

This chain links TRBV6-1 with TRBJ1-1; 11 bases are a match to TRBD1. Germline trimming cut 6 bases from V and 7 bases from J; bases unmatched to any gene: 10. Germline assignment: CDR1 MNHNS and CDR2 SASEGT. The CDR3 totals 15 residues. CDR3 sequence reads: CASSARTGGKDEAFF. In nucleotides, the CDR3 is TGTGCCAGCAGCGCTAGGACAGGGGGCAAGGATGAAGCTTTCTTT.

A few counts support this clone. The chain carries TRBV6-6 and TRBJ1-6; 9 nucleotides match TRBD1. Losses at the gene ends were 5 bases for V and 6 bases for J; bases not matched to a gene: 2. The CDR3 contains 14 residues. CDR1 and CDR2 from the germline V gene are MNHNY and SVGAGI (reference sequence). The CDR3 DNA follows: TGTGCCAGCAGTACAGGGGGCATTAATTCACCCCTCCACTTT. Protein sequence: CASSTGGINSPLHF.

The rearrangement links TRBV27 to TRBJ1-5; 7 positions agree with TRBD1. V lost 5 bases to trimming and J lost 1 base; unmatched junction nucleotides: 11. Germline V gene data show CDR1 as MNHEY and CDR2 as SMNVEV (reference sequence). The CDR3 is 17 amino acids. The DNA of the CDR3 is TGTGCCAGCAGTCCACGACAGGGAGAGGGGAGCAATCAGCCCCAGCATTTT. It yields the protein CASSPRQGEGSNQPQHF.

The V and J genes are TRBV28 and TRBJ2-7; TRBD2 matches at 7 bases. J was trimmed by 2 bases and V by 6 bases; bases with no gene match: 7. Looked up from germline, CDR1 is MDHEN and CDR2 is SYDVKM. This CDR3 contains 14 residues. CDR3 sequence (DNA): TGTGCCAGCAGCCCCGGACGGGGGGCCTACGAGCAGTACTTC. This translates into CASSPGRGAYEQYF.

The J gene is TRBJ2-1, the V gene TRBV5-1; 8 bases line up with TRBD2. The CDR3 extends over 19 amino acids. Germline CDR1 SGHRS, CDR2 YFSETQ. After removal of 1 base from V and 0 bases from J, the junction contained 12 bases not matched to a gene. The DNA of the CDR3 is TGCGCCAGCAGCTTGCGGCCCCTGGGACTAGACAGCTCCTACAATGAGCAGTTCTTC. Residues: CASSLRPLGLDSSYNEQFF.

CDR3 protein: CASSPGLAGVYNEQFF. The CDR3 nucleotides are TGCGCCAGCAGCCCGGGACTAGCGGGGGTCTACAATGAGCAGTTCTTC. The V and J genes are TRBV5-1 and TRBJ2-1; TRBD2 matches at 14 bases. The V segment lost 4 bases and the J segment 3 bases; nucleotides outside the gene matches: 3. The CDR3 has 16 amino acids. CDR1 and CDR2 (germline): SGHRS, YFSETQ. Full variable domain (outside the CDR3, taken from reference TRBV5-1 and TRBJ2-1): KAGVTQTPRYLIKTRGQQVTLSCSPISGHRSVSWYQQTPGQGLQFLFEYFSETQRNKGNFPGRFSGRQFSNSRSEMNVSTLELGDSALYLCASSPGLAGVYNEQFFGPGTRLTVL.

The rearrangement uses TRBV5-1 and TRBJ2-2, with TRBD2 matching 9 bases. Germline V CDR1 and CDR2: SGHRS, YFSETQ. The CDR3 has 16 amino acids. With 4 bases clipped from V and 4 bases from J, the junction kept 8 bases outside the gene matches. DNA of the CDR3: TGCGCCAGCAGCGTCACTAGCGGGCCTTCCACCGGGGAGCTGTTTTTT. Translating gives CASSVTSGPSTGELFF.

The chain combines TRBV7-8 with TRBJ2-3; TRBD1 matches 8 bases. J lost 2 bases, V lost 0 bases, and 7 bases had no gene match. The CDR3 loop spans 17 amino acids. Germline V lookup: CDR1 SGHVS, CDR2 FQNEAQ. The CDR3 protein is CASSLASRGRDTDTQYF. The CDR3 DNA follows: TGTGCCAGCAGCTTAGCGAGCAGGGGGCGCGACACAGATACGCAGTATTTT. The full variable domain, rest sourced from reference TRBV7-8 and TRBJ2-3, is GAGVSQSPRYKVAKRGQDVALRCDPISGHVSLFWYQQALGQGPEFLTYFQNEAQLDKSGLPSDRFFAERPEGSVSTLKIQRTQQEDSAVYLCASSLASRGRDTDTQYFGPGTRLTVL.

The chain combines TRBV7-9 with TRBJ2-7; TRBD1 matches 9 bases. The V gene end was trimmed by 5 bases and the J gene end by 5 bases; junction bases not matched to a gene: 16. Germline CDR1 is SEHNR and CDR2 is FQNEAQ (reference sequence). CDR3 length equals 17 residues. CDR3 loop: CASSPIDRRDRDHEQYF. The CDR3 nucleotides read TGTGCCAGCAGCCCTATTGACCGCCGGGACAGGGACCACGAGCAGTACTTC.

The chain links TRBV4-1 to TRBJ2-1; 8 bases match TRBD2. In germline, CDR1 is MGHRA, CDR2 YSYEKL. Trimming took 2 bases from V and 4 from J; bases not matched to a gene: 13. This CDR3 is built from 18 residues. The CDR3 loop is CASSQFPEGAGVYNEQFF. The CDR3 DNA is TGCGCCAGCAGCCAATTCCCGGAGGGAGCGGGGGTTTACAATGAGCAGTTCTTC.

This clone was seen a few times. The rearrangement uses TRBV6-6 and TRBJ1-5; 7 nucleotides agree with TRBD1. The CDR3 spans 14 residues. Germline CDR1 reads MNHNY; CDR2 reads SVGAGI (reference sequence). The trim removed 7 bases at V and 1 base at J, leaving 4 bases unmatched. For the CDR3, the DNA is TGTGCCAGCACGGAGACAGGGAGCAATCAGCCCCAGCATTTT. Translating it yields CASTETGSNQPQHF.

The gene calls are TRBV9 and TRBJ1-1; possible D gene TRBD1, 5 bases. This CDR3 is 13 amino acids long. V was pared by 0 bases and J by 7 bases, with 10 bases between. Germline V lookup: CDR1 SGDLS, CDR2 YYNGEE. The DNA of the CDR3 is TGTGCCAGCAGCGTAGGAACAGGAAATGAAGCTTTCTTT. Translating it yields CASSVGTGNEAFF.

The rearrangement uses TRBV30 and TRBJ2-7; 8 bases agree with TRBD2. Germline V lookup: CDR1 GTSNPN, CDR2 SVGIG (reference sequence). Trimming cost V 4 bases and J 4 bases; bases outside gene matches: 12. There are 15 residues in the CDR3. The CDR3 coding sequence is TGTGCCTGGACCCTACGAGGGACTAGGGGATACGAGCAGTACTTC. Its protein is CAWTLRGTRGYEQYF.

The CDR3 is CASSLQGAHLIQPQHF. The CDR3 bases are TGTGCCAGCAGCTTGCAGGGGGCCCATCTGATTCAGCCCCAGCATTTT. The chain joins TRBV7-8 to TRBJ1-5; 8 bases align to TRBD1. This CDR3 has 16 residues. The V segment lost 3 bases and the J segment 6 bases; nucleotides outside the gene matches: 10. Per germline, CDR1 SGHVS and CDR2 FQNEAQ.

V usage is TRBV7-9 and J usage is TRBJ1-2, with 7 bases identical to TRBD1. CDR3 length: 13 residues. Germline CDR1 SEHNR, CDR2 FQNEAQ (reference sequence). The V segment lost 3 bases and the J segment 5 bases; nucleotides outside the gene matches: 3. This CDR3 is CASSLGTAYGYTF. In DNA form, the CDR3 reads TGTGCCAGCAGCTTGGGGACAGCTTATGGCTACACCTTC.

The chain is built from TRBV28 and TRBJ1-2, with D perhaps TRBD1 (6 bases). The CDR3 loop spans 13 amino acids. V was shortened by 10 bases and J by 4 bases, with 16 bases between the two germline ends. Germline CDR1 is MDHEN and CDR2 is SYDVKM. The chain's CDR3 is CATSPGRGYGYTF. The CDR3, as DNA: TGTGCCACCTCGCCGGGCAGGGGCTATGGCTACACCTTC.

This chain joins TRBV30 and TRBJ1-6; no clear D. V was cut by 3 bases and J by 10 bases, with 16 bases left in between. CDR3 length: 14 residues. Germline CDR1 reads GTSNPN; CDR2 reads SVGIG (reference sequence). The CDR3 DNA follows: TGTGCCTGGAGCGACGGCAGGAAAGCATCACCCCTCCACTTT. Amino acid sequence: CAWSDGRKASPLHF.

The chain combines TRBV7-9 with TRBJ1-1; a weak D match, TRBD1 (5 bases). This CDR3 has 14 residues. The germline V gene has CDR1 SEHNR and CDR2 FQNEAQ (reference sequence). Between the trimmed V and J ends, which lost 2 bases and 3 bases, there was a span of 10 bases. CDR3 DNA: TGTGCCAGCAGCTTACGGGGGGACTACACTGAAGCTTTCTTT. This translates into CASSLRGDYTEAFF. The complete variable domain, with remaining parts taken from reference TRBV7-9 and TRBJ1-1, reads DTGVSQNPRHKITKRGQNVTFRCDPISEHNRLYWYRQTLGQGPEFLTYFQNEAQLEKSRLLSDRFSAERPKGSFSTLEIQRTEQGDSAMYLCASSLRGDYTEAFFGQGTRLTVV.

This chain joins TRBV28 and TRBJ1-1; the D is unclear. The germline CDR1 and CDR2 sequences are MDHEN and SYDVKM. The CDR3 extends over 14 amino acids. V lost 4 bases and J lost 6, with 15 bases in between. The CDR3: CASSSGGSKPEAFF. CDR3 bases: TGTGCCAGCAGTTCAGGAGGGAGCAAGCCTGAAGCTTTCTTT.

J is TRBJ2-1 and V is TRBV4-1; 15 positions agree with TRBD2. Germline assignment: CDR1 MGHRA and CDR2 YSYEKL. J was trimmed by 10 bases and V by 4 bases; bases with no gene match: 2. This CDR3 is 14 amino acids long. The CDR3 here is CASSPGLAGGEQFF. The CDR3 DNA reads TGCGCCAGCAGCCCGGGACTAGCGGGAGGCGAGCAGTTCTTC.

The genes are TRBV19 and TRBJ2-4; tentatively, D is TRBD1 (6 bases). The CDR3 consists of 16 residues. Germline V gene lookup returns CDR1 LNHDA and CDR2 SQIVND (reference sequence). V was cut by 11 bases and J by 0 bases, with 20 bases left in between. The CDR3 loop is CASGTSKTIAKNIQYF. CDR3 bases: TGTGCCTCCGGGACATCTAAGACAATAGCCAAAAACATTCAGTACTTC.

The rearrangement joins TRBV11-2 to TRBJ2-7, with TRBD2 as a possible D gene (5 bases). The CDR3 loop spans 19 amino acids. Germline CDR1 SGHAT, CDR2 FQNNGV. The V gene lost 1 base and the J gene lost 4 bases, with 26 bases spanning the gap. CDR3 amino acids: CASSLGGERGFRNGYEQYF. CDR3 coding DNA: TGTGCCAGCAGCTTAGGTGGAGAACGGGGTTTCCGTAATGGGTACGAGCAGTACTTC.

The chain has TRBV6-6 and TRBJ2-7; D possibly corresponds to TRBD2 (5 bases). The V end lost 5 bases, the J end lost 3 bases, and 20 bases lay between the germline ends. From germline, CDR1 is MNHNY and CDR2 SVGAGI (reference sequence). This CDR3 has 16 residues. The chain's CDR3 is CASSLNGDNRVYEQYF. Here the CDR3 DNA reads TGTGCCAGCAGTCTGAACGGGGATAATAGGGTCTACGAGCAGTACTTC.

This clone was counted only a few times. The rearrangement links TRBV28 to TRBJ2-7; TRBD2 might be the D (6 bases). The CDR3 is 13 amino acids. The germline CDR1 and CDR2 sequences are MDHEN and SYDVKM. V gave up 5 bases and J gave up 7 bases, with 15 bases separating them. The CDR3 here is CASSVTGRSEQYF. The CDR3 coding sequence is TGTGCCAGCAGTGTAACCGGGAGATCGGAGCAGTACTTC.

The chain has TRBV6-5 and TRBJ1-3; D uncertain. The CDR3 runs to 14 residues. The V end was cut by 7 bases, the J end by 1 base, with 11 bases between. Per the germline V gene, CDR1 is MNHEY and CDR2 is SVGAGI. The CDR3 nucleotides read TGTGCCAGCAAAAACGGGGTTTCTGGAAACACCATATATTTT. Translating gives CASKNGVSGNTIYF.